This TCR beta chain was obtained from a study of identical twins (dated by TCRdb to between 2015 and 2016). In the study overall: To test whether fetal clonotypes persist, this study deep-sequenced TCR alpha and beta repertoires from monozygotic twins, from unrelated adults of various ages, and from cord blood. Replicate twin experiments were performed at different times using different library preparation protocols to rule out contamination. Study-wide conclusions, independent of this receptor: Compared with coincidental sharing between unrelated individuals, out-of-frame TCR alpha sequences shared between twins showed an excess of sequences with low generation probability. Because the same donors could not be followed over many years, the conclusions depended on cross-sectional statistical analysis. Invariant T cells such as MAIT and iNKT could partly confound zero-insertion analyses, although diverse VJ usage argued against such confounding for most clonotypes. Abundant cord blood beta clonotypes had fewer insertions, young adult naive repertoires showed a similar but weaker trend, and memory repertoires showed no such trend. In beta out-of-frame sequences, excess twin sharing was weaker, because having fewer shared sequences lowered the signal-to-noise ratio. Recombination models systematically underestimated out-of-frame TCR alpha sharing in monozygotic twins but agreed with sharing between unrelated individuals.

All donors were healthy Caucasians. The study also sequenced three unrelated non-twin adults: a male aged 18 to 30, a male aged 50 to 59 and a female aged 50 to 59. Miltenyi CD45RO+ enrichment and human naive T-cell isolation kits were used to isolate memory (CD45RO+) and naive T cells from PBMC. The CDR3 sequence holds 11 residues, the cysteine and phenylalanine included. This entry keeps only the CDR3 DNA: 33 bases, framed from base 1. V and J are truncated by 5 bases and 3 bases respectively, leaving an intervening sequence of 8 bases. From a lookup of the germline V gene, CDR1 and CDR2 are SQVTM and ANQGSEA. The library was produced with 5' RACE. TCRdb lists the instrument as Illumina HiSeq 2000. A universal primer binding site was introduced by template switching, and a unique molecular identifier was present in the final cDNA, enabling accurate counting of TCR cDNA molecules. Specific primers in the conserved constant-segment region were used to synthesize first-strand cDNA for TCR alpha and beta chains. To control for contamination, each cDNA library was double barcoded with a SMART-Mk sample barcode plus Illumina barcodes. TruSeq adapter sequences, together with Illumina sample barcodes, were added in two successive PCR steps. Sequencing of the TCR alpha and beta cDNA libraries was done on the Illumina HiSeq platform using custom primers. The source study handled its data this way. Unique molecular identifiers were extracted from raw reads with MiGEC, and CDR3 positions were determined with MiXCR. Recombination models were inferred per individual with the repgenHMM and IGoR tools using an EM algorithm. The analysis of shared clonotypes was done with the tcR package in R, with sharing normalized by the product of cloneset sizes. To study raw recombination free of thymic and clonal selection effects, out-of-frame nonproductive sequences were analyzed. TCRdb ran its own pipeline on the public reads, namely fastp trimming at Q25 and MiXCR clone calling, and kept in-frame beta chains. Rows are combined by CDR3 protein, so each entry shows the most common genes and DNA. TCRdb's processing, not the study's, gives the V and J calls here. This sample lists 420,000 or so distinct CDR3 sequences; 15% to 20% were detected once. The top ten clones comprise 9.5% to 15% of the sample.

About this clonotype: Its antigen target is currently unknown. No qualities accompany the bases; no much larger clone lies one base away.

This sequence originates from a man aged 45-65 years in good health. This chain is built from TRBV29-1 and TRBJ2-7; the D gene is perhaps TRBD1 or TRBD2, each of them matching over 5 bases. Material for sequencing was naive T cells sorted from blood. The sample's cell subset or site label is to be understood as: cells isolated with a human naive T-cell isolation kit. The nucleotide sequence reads TGCAGCGTTCGGGGCTACTACGAGCAGTACTTC. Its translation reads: CSVRGYYEQYF.